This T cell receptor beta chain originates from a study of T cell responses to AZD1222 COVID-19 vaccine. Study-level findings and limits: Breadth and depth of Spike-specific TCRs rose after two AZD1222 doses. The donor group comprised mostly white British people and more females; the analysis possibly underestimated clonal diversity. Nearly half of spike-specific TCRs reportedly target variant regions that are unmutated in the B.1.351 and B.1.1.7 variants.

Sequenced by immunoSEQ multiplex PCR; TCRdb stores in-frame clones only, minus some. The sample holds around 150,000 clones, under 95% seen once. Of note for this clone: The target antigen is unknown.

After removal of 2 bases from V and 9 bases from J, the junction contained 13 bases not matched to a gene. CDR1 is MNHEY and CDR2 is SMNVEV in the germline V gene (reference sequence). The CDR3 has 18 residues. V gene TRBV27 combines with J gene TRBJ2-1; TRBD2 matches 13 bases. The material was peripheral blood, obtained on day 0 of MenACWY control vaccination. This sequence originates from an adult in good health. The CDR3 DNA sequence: TGTGCCAGCAGTTTAGCCCTCGGACTAGCGGGAGAAGGTAGTGAGCAGTTCTTC. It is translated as CASSLALGLAGEGSEQFF.